This paragraph reports one TCR beta chain. Individuals drawn from about 26 US areas were about 18 to 95 years old. The study assigned cohorts using participant-reported clinical history. The sample originates from a study of blood T cell repertoires in COVID-19. Across the study: The cDNA or gDNA used as material had been derived from T cells, B-cell-depleted T cells, or PBMCs.

Original methodology: Estimated nucleated cell counts came from reference gene primer amplification. Profiled with immunoSEQ multiplex PCR; TCRdb holds only in-frame clones, not every one. V, J and clone size are those of that table, while D and trimming were read from the DNA. This table has over 200,000 clones, roughly 90% appearing once. Trimming took 5 bases from V and 4 from J, leaving 15 bases between them. The CDR3 runs to 14 residues. The germline V gene has CDR1 SGHRS and CDR2 YFSETQ. The V and J genes are TRBV5-1 and TRBJ1-2, with a possible D match to TRBD1 (6 bases). The sample comprised PBMCs or T cells enriched from blood (not recorded which). The source of this sequence is a man between 18 and 29 years old with acute COVID-19. DNA of the CDR3: TGCGCCAGCAGTTGGGGGGGCGGAATCTATGGCTACACCTTC. Protein sequence: CASSWGGGIYGYTF.